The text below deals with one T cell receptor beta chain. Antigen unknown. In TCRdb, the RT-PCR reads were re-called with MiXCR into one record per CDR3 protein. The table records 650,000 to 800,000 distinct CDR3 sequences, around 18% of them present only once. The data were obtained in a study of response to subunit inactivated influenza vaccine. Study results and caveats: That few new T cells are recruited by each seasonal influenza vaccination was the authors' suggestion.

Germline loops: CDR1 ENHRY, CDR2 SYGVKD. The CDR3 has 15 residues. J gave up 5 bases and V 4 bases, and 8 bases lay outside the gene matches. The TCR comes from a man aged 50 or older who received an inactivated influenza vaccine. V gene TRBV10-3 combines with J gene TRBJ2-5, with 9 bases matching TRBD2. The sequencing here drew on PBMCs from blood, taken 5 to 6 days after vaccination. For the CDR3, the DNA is TGTGCCATCAGTGCATTGGCGGGAGGGATCGAGACCCAGTACTTC. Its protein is CAISALAGGIETQYF.